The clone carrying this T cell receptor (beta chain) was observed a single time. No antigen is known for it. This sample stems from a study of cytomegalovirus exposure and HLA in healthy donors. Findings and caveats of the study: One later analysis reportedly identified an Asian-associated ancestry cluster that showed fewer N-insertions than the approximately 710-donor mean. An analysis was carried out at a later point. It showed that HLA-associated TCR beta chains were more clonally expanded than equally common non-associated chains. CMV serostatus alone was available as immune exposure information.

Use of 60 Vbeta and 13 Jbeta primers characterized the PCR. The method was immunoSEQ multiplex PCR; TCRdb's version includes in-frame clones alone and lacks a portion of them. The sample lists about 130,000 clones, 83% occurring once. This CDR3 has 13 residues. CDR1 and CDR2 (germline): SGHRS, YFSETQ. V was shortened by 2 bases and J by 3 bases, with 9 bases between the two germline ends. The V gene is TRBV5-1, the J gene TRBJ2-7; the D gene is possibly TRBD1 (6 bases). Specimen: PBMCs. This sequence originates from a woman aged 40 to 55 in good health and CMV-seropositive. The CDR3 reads CASSLLQGYEQYF. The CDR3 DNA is TGCGCCAGCAGCTTATTACAGGGCTACGAGCAGTACTTC.